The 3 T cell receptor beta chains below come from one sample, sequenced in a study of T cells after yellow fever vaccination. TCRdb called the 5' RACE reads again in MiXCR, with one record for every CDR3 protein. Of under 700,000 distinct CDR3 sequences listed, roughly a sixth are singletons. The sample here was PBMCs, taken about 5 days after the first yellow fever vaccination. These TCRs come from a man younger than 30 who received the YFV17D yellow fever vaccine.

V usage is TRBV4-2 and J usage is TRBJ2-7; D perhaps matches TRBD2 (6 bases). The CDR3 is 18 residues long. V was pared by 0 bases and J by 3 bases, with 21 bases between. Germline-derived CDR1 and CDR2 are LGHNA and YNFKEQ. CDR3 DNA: TGTGCCAGCAGCCAAGATGGAACCGGGACTCTTACGTTCTACGAGCAGTACTTC. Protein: CASSQDGTGTLTFYEQYF.

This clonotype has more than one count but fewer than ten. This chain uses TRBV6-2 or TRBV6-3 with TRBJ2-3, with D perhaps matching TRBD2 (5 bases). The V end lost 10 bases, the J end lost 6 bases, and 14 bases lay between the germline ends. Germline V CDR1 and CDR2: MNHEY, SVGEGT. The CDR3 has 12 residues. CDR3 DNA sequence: TGTGCCACCTTTTCGGGGTTGGATACGCAGTATTTT. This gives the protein CATFSGLDTQYF.

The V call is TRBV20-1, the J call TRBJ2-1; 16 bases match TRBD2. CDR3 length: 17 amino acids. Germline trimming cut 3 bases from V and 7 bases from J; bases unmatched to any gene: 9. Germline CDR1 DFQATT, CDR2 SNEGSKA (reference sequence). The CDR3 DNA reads TGCAGTGCTAGTGCGGGGACTAGCGGGGGGGCGTTAAATGAGCAGTTCTTC. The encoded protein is CSASAGTSGGALNEQFF.